One and the same sample provided the 22 T cell receptor beta chains below, sequenced in a study of blood T cell repertoires in COVID-19 (dated by TCRdb to the early 2020s). Libraries came from the immunoSEQ multiplex PCR assay. Imported from immuneACCESS, the table was reduced by TCRdb to in-frame sequences with V and J called. These copies leave out some clones; in studies compared against another copy, an unresolved V gene accounts for under half, and the cause of the remainder is not known. The sample data list 400,000 to 450,000 clones, and about 87% of these were observed just once. In total, the top ten clones hold about 12% of the sample. The material sequenced was peripheral blood. Receptors were obtained from a woman between 45 and 60 years old with COVID-19, enrolled during active disease.

The rearrangement joins TRBV6-5 to TRBJ1-1, with TRBD1 identical over 7 bases. This CDR3 has 13 amino acids. The germline V gene has CDR1 MNHEY and CDR2 SVGAGI. Losses at the gene ends were 7 bases for V and 4 bases for J; bases not matched to a gene: 6. The CDR3 here is CASNQGVATEAFF. In nucleotides, the CDR3 is TGTGCCAGCAATCAGGGGGTTGCCACTGAAGCTTTCTTT.

The CDR3 sequence is CAWSEQGDGTDTQYF. CDR3 DNA sequence: TGTGCCTGGAGTGAGCAGGGGGATGGCACAGATACGCAGTATTTT. This chain connects TRBV30 to TRBJ2-3, with 7 bases aligning to TRBD1. This CDR3 has 15 residues. The junction had 5 bases not matched to a gene; V was cut back by 1 base and J by 1 base. Germline V gives CDR1 GTSNPN, CDR2 SVGIG (reference sequence).

On this clone: In the same sample, other DNA sequences code for this CDR3. This sequence joins TRBV6-5 and TRBJ1-5, with 7 nucleotides matching TRBD1. This CDR3 has 15 residues. V lost 8 bases and J lost 0; bases outside the gene matches: 7. CDR1 is MNHEY, CDR2 SVGAGI, per germline. CDR3 loop: CASSGQPYSNQPQHF. The CDR3 nucleotides are TGTGCCAGCTCGGGACAGCCTTATAGCAATCAGCCCCAGCATTTT.

V usage is TRBV12-5 and J usage is TRBJ2-2; TRBD2 might be the D (5 bases). Germline lookup yields CDR1 LGHNT and CDR2 FRNRAP. With 0 bases removed from V and 4 bases from J, the gap between germline ends came to 12 bases. This CDR3 comprises 16 residues. Here the CDR3 reads CASGLVNSAGTGELFF. The CDR3, as DNA: TGTGCTAGTGGTTTGGTAAATAGTGCGGGCACCGGGGAGCTGTTTTTT.

This clone occurred once. The V and J genes are TRBV30 and TRBJ1-5; D perhaps matches TRBD1 (6 bases). The CDR3 is 15 residues long. The V gene's germline CDR1 is GTSNPN and CDR2 SVGIG (reference sequence). Trimming stripped 1 base from V and 6 bases from J, with 16 bases between. This chain's CDR3 is CAWSARAGGGQPQHF. In DNA form, the CDR3 reads TGTGCCTGGAGTGCGCGGGCGGGGGGCGGTCAGCCCCAGCATTTT. The full variable domain, in which reference TRBV30 and TRBJ1-5 provide the parts outside the CDR3, is SQTIHQWPATLVQPVGSPLSLECTVEGTSNPNLYWYRQAAGRGLQLLFYSVGIGQISSEVPQNLSASRPQDRQFILSSKKLLLSDSGFYLCAWSARAGGGQPQHFGDGTRLSIL.

This chain uses TRBV12-3 or TRBV12-4 with TRBJ1-2; D is perhaps TRBD1 (6 bases). This CDR3 is 12 amino acids long. V lost 6 bases and J lost 6, with 11 bases in between. The CDR3 region has the DNA TGTGCCAGCAGCGACAGGACGGATGGCTACACCTTC. This sequence encodes CASSDRTDGYTF.

The gene calls are TRBV19 and TRBJ2-3, with TRBD1 identical over 8 bases. Germline-derived CDR1 and CDR2 are LNHDA and SQIVND (reference sequence). The CDR3 loop spans 15 amino acids. Losses at the gene ends were 5 bases for V and 5 bases for J; bases not matched to a gene: 9. The CDR3 here is CASSEDRVKRDTQYF. In nucleotides, the CDR3 is TGTGCCAGTAGTGAGGACAGGGTAAAACGAGATACGCAGTATTTT.

This clone was picked up one time. V gene TRBV15 combines with J gene TRBJ1-4, with no clear D. Trimming left V 8 bases short and J 0 bases short, with 7 bases between. Germline CDR1 LNHNV, CDR2 YYDKDF (reference sequence). This CDR3 is 13 amino acids long. The CDR3 bases are TGTGCCACCGGGCGTGCAACTAATGAAAAACTGTTTTTT. This sequence encodes CATGRATNEKLFF.

The genes are TRBV12-3 or TRBV12-4 and TRBJ2-3; D may be TRBD2 (5 bases). The length of the CDR3 is 13 residues. V lost 5 bases, J lost 1 base, and 7 bases lay in between. CDR3 residues: CASSPGGTDTQYF. For the CDR3, the DNA is TGTGCCAGCAGTCCCGGGGGCACAGATACGCAGTATTTT.

This chain joins TRBV10-3 and TRBJ1-1, with D possibly being TRBD1 (6 bases). This CDR3 is built from 14 residues. The germline CDR1 and CDR2 sequences are ENHRY and SYGVKD. With 10 bases removed from V and 6 bases from J, the gap between germline ends came to 21 bases. The CDR3 DNA reads as TGTGCCACAGCAACCGGGACACCTGGACCTGAAGCTTTCTTT. Amino acid sequence: CATATGTPGPEAFF.

The chain recombines TRBV12-3 or TRBV12-4 with TRBJ2-7; a weak D match, TRBD1 (6 bases). V lost 6 bases and J lost 6, with 15 bases in between. The CDR3 extends over 13 amino acids. The CDR3 nucleotides read TGTGCCAGCAGCCAGGGGTTACCTACCGAGCAGTACTTC. It yields the protein CASSQGLPTEQYF.

V usage is TRBV6-5 and J usage is TRBJ2-3; 7 bases line up with TRBD2. With V trimmed by 5 bases and J by 4 bases, 9 bases remained unmatched. Germline CDR1 MNHEY, CDR2 SVGAGI. CDR3 length: 15 residues. The chain's CDR3 is CASSPGGRVPDTQYF. For the CDR3, the DNA is TGTGCCAGCAGTCCCGGGGGGAGGGTCCCAGATACGCAGTATTTT.

V usage is TRBV19 and J usage is TRBJ2-7; 8 bases fit TRBD1. Per germline, CDR1 LNHDA and CDR2 SQIVND (reference sequence). Germline trimming cut 7 bases from V and 3 bases from J; bases unmatched to any gene: 11. The CDR3 is 15 amino acids. The CDR3 region is CASKLTGAPGYEQYF. The CDR3 DNA reads as TGTGCCAGTAAACTGACAGGGGCGCCTGGCTACGAGCAGTACTTC.

The chain employs TRBV2 and TRBJ2-1, with TRBD2 matching over 11 bases. Germline V lookup: CDR1 SNHLY, CDR2 FYNNEI. CDR3 length: 16 amino acids. V lost 6 bases, J lost 4 bases, and 8 bases stayed unmatched. The DNA for the CDR3 is TGTGCCAGCAGAGAAACTAGCGGGGGTACATACAATGAGCAGTTCTTC. Translation gives CASRETSGGTYNEQFF.

The V and J genes are TRBV7-5 and TRBJ1-6; TRBD1 is the table's D call, not checked against the DNA. TRBV7-5 is noted as a pseudogene. The CDR3 is made up of 14 amino acids. The CDR3 DNA reads as TGTGCCCGAAGACAGGGGATCGTAAGCTCACCCCTCCACTTT. Protein sequence: CARRQGIVSSPLHF.

The gene calls are TRBV7-9 and TRBJ1-5, with 10 bases aligning to TRBD1. The CDR3 is made up of 18 amino acids. Germline CDR1 and CDR2: SEHNR and FQNEAQ (reference sequence). With 5 bases clipped from V and 0 bases from J, the junction kept 10 bases outside the gene matches. CDR3 DNA: TGTGCCAGCAGCCGGGGCGGACAGGGGGTTTATAGCAATCAGCCCCAGCATTTT. It yields the protein CASSRGGQGVYSNQPQHF.

The chain couples TRBV19 to TRBJ1-2; TRBD1 matches at 8 bases. This CDR3 contains 14 residues. V was pared by 4 bases and J by 4 bases, with 5 bases of the junction left unmatched. CDR1 LNHDA and CDR2 SQIVND come from the germline V gene (reference sequence). CDR3 sequence: CASSTGQGRYGYTF. DNA for the CDR3: TGTGCCAGTAGTACCGGACAGGGACGCTATGGCTACACCTTC. Together with reference TRBV19 and TRBJ1-2, the CDR3 gives the full variable domain: DGGITQSPKYLFRKEGQNVTLSCEQNLNHDAMYWYRQDPGQGLRLIYYSQIVNDFQKGDIAEGYSVSREKKESFPLTVTSAQKNPTAFYLCASSTGQGRYGYTFGSGTRLTVV.

The chain has TRBV5-4 and TRBJ1-1; the match to TRBD1 covers 9 bases. J gave up 3 bases and V 4 bases, and 4 bases lay outside the gene matches. Germline CDR1 is SGHNT and CDR2 is YYREEE (reference sequence). The CDR3 length is 14 residues. Here the CDR3 reads CASSRRQGDTEAFF. The CDR3 bases are TGTGCCAGCAGCCGTAGACAGGGGGACACTGAAGCTTTCTTT.

The chain combines TRBV19 with TRBJ1-1, with D unclear. The CDR3 extends over 13 amino acids. Germline CDR1 and CDR2: LNHDA and SQIVND (reference sequence). The V end was cut by 5 bases, the J end by 3 bases, with 10 bases between. CDR3 amino acids: CASSVTRDTEAFF. In DNA, the CDR3 is TGTGCCAGTAGTGTAACGCGGGACACTGAAGCTTTCTTT.

The gene calls are TRBV3-1 (or the pseudogene TRBV3-2) and TRBJ2-7; unclear D gene. This CDR3 is built from 13 residues. V shed 5 bases and J shed 4 bases, with 12 bases lying between them. Germline V gene data show CDR1 as LGHDT and CDR2 as YNNKEL (reference sequence). The CDR3 here is CASSRESGYEQYF. The CDR3 DNA reads TGTGCCAGCAGCAGAGAGTCCGGGTACGAGCAGTACTTC.

The count of this clone is one. The V and J genes are TRBV6-5 and TRBJ2-2; 7 bases fit TRBD1. V gave up 0 bases and J gave up 8 bases; unmatched junction bases: 9. In germline, CDR1 is MNHEY, CDR2 SVGAGI. CDR3 length: 16 amino acids. CDR3 bases: TGTGCCAGCAGTTACTCAGTCCCGACAGGGAAAGGGGAGCTGTTTTTT. As protein: CASSYSVPTGKGELFF.

The J gene is TRBJ2-1, the V gene TRBV5-6, with D perhaps TRBD2 (6 bases). The CDR3 length is 16 residues. In germline, CDR1 is SGHDT, CDR2 YYEEEE. Trimming stripped 3 bases from V and 1 base from J, with 14 bases between. The CDR3 loop reads CASSWGLHYSYNEQFF. CDR3 bases: TGTGCCAGCAGCTGGGGACTCCATTATTCCTACAATGAGCAGTTCTTC. Variable domain in full (rest from reference TRBV5-6 and TRBJ2-1): DAGVTQSPTHLIKTRGQQVTLRCSPKSGHDTVSWYQQALGQGPQFIFQYYEEEERQRGNFPDRFSGHQFPNYSSELNVNALLLGDSALYLCASSWGLHYSYNEQFFGPGTRLTVL.